This T cell receptor (beta chain) was obtained from a study of cytomegalovirus exposure and HLA in healthy donors. The overall study: Among the approximately 400 genotyped donors, less than 85% were placed in the Caucasian-associated ancestry cluster. Overall study findings and caveats: TCR beta chains numbering roughly 150 were designated cytomegalovirus-associated. It was reported that the classifier diagnosed cytomegalovirus status with high specificity and sensitivity in both the original and validation cohorts.

This PCR relied on a set of 60 Vbeta primers and 13 Jbeta primers. Per the original methods: Unique TCR beta chains totaled around 86 million in a later count, with 8.5 million to 12 million of them shared. The repertoire was sequenced with immunoSEQ multiplex PCR; TCRdb's copy has only in-frame clones and lacks some. The V and J calls and the clone size are those of that table, but D and trimming were determined from the DNA. The table has 100,000 to 150,000 clones, more than 75% seen once; the top ten hold about 13%. Details on this clone: Its antigen remains unidentified.

V was clipped by 4 bases and J by 1 base; unmatched bases: 13. The CDR3 length is 17 residues. CDR1 is GTSNPN, CDR2 SVGIG, per germline (reference sequence). The gene calls are TRBV30 and TRBJ1-2, with 9 bases that match TRBD1. The TCR comes from a woman aged 55 to 70 in good health and CMV-seropositive. Sequencing was performed on PBMCs. The CDR3 reads CAWTDYPGTGINYGYTF. DNA for the CDR3: TGTGCCTGGACCGATTACCCCGGGACAGGGATTAACTATGGCTACACCTTC.